This T cell receptor (beta chain) was obtained from a study of blood T cell repertoires in COVID-19. CDR3 size: 15 residues. Germline loops: CDR1 LNHDA, CDR2 SQIVND (reference sequence). Trimming cost V 4 bases and J 3 bases, with 13 bases left between them. Assay: immunoSEQ multiplex PCR; the TCRdb copy retains only in-frame clones and omits some. The data hold under 200,000 clones, with roughly 93% observed a single time. The gene calls are TRBV19 and TRBJ1-5; D ambiguous. This clonotype was obtained from a man aged 18-30 years with acute or convalescent COVID-19. The sequencing input was peripheral blood. The CDR3 DNA reads TGTGCCAGTAGTACTTCAACTGCTAACAATCAGCCCCAGCATTTT. Protein: CASSTSTANNQPQHF.